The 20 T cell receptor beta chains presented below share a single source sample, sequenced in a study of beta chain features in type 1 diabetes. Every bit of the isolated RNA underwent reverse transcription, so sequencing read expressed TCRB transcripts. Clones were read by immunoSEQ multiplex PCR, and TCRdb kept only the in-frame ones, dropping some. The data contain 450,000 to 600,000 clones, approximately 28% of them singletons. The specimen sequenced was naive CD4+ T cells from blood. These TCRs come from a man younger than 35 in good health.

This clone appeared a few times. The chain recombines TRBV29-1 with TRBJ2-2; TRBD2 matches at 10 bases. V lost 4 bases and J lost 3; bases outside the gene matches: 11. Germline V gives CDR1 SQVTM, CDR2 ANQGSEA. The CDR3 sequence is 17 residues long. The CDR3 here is CSVGLVLAGLDTGELFF. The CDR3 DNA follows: TGCAGCGTTGGTCTTGTACTAGCGGGATTGGACACCGGGGAGCTGTTTTTT.

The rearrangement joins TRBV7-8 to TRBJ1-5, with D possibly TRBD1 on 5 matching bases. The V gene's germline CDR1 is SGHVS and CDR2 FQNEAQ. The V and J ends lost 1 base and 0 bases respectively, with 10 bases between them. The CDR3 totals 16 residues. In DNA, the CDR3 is TGTGCCAGCAGCTTAGAGGGACCGCTTAGCAATCAGCCCCAGCATTTT. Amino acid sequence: CASSLEGPLSNQPQHF.

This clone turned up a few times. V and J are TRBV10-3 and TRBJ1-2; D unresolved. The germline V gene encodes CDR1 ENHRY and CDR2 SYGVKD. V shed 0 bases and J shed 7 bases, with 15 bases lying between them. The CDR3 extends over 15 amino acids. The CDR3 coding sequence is TGTGCCATCAGTGAGTCGACCATTGTAGAATCTGGCTACACCTTC. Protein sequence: CAISESTIVESGYTF.

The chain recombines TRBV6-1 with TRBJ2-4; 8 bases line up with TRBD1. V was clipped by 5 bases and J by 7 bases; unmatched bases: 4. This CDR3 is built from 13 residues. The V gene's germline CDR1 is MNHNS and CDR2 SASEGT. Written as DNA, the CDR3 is TGTGCCAGCAGTCCGGACAGGGTCAACATTCAGTACTTC. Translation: CASSPDRVNIQYF.

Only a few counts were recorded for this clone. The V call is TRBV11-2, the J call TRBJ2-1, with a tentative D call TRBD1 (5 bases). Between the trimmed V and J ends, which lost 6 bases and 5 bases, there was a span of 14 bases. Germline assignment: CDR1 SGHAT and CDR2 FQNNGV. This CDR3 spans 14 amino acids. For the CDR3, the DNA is TGTGCCAGCAGGTCCCCTGGGGCTAACAATGAGCAGTTCTTC. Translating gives CASRSPGANNEQFF.

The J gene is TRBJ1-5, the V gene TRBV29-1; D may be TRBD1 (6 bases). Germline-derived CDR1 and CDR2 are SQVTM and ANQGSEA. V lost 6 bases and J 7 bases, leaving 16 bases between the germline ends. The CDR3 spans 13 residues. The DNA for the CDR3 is TGCAGCGTATCACAGGGTATCGGGCAGCCCCAGCATTTT. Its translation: CSVSQGIGQPQHF.

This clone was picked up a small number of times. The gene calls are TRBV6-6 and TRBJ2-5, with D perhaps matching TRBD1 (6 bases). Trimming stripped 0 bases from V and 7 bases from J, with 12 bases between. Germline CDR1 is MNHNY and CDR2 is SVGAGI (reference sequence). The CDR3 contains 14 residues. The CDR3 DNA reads TGTGCCAGCAGTTACTCACAGGGCTCGCGGACCCAGTACTTC. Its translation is CASSYSQGSRTQYF.

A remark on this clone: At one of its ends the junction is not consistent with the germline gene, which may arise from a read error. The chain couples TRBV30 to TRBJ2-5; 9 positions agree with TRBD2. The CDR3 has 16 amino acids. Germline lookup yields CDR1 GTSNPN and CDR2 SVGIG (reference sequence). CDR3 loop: CACSGSGSSFSETQYF. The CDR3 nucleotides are TGTGCCTGCAGTGGTAGCGGGAGTTCTTTCAGCGAGACCCAGTACTTC.

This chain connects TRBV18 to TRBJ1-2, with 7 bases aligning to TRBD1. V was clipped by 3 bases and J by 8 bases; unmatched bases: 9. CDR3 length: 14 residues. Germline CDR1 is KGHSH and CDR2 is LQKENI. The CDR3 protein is CASSPTLQGNGYTF. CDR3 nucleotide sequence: TGTGCCAGCTCACCGACCTTACAGGGGAACGGCTACACCTTC.

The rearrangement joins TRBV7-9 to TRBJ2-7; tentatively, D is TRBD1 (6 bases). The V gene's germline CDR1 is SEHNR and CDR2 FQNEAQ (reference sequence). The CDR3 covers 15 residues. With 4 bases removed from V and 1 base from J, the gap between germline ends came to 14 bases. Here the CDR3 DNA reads TGTGCCAGCAGCTCCTTGGACAGCGAGTCCTACGAGCAGTACTTC. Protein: CASSSLDSESYEQYF.

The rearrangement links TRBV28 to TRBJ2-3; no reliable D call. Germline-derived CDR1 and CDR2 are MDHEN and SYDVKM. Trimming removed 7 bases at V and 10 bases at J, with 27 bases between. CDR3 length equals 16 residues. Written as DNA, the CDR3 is TGTGCCAGCACCGCCCGGAGCTACTCATCCATACGTGCGCAGTATTTT. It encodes CASTARSYSSIRAQYF.

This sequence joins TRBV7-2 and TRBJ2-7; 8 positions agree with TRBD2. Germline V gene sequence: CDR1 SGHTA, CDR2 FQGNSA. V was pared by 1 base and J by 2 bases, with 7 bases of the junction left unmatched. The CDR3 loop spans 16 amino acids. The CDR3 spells CASSLGASGRPYEQYF. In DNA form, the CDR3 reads TGTGCCAGCAGCTTAGGGGCGAGCGGGAGACCCTACGAGCAGTACTTC.

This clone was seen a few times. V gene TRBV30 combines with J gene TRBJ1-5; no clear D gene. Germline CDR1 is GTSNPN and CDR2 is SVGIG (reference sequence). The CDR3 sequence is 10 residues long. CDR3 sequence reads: CACGNQPQHF. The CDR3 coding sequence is TGTGCTTGCGGCAATCAGCCCCAGCATTTT. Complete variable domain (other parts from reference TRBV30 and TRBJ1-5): SQTIHQWPATLVQPVGSPLSLECTVEGTSNPNLYWYRQAAGRGLQLLFYSVGIGQISSEVPQNLSASRPQDRQFILSSKKLLLSDSGFYLCACGNQPQHFGDGTRLSIL.

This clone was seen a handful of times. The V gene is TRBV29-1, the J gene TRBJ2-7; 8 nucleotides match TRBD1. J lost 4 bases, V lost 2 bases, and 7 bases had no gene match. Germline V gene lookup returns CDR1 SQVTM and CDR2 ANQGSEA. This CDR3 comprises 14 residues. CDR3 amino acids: CSVELQDRVYEQYF. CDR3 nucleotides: TGCAGCGTTGAATTGCAGGACAGGGTGTACGAGCAGTACTTC.

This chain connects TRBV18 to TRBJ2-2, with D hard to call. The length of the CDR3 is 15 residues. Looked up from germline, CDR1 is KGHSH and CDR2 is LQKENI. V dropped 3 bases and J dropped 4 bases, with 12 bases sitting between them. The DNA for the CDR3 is TGTGCCAGCTCACCTTTGGTCAGACCCACCGGGGAGCTGTTTTTT. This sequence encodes CASSPLVRPTGELFF.

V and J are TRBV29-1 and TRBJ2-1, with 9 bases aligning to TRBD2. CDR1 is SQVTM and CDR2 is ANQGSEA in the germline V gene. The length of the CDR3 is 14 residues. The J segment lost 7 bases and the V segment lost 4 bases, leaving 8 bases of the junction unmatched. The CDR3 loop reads CSVAYSGSRNEQFF. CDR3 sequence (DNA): TGCAGCGTTGCCTATAGCGGGAGTAGGAATGAGCAGTTCTTC.

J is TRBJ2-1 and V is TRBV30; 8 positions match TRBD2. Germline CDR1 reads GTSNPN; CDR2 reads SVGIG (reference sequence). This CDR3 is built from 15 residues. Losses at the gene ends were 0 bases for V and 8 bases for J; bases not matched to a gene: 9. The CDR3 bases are TGTGCCTGGAGTGTACTAGGACTAGCACGCGATGAGCAGTTCTTC. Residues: CAWSVLGLARDEQFF.

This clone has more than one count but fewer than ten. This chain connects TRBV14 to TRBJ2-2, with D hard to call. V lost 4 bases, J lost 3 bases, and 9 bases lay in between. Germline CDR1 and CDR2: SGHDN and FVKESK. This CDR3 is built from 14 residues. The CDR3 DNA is TGTGCCAGCAGCCCCCCTAGGGACACCGGGGAGCTGTTTTTT. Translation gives CASSPPRDTGELFF. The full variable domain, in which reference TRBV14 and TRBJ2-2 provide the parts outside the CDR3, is EAGVTQFPSHSVIEKGQTVTLRCDPISGHDNLYWYRRVMGKEIKFLLHFVKESKQDESGMPNNRFLAERTGGTYSTLKVQPAELEDSGVYFCASSPPRDTGELFFGEGSRLTVL.

CDR3 DNA: TGCGCCAGCAGCCAAGAGGGAACGCCTACCTACGAGCAGTACTTC. It codes for CASSQEGTPTYEQYF. The chain couples TRBV4-3 to TRBJ2-7; D is unresolved. The ends were cut back, 0 bases at V and 2 bases at J, with 11 bases in the middle. Germline CDR1 is LGHNA and CDR2 is YSLEER. The CDR3 has 15 amino acids.

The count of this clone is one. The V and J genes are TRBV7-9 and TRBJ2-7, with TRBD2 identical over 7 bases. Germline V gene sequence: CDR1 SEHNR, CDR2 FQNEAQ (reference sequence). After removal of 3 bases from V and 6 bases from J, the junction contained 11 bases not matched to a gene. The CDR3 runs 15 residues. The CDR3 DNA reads TGTGCCAGCAGCTTCCCCGGGGGGAAGGGCCGCGAGCAGTACTTC. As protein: CASSFPGGKGREQYF.